This TCR beta chain emerged from a study of early T cells in non-severe SARS-CoV-2 infection. Study observations and caveats: Private and CD4 specificities were missed by VDJdb matching, skewed to anti-spike CD8.

This CDR3 has 12 residues. Trimming took off 10 bases at V and 0 bases at J, with 4 bases between the two ends. The germline V gene encodes CDR1 WSHSY and CDR2 SAAADI. The library protocol tagged individual cDNA molecules with unique molecular identifiers. TCRdb itself ran the 5' RACE reads through MiXCR, one entry per CDR3 protein. The sample carries 74,000 or so distinct CDR3 sequences, roughly 13% recorded once. The table lists this clonotype with many counts. Its antigen is currently unknown. The chain carries TRBV10-2 and TRBJ2-6; D gene uncertain. The receptor was isolated from an adult who was a healthcare worker with PCR-confirmed SARS-CoV-2 infection or an uninfected control (not recorded which). Sequencing was performed on whole blood. CDR3: CATSSGANVLTF. The CDR3 nucleotides are TGCGCCACCTCCTCTGGGGCCAACGTCCTGACTTTC.